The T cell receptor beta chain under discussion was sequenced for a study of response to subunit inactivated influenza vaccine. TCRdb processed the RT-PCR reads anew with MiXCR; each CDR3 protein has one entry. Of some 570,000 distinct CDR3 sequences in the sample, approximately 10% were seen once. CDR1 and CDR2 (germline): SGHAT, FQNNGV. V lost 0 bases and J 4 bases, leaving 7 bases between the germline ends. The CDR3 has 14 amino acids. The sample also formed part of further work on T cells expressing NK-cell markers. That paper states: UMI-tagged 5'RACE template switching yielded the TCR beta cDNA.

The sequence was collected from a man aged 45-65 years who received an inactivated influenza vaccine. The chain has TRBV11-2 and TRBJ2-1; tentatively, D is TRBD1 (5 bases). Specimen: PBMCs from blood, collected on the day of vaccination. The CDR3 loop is CASSLERTYNEQFF. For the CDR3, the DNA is TGTGCCAGCAGCTTAGAACGGACATACAATGAGCAGTTCTTC.